A single sample is the source of the 27 T cell receptor beta chains below, sequenced in a study of blood T cell repertoires in COVID-19. The repertoire was sequenced with immunoSEQ multiplex PCR; TCRdb's copy has only in-frame clones and lacks some. The table has 100,000 or so clones, roughly 84% seen once; the top ten hold around 2%. Material for sequencing was peripheral blood. The receptors were gathered from a man between 65 and 85 years old with active or convalescent COVID-19.

This chain's CDR3 is CASRPGQGGKSAEAFF. CDR3 sequence (DNA): TGTGCCAGCAGACCGGGACAGGGAGGCAAGAGCGCTGAAGCTTTCTTT. The chain employs TRBV25-1 and TRBJ1-1; 9 bases are a match to TRBD1. Germline V lookup: CDR1 MGHDK, CDR2 SYGVNS. Trimming removed 6 bases from V and 6 bases from J; junction bases left unmatched: 14. This CDR3 has 16 residues.

This clone was picked up one time. This chain joins TRBV5-1 and TRBJ1-2, with TRBD1 matching over 8 bases. Trimming removed 0 bases from V and 7 bases from J; junction bases left unmatched: 8. CDR1 and CDR2 (germline): SGHRS, YFSETQ. This CDR3 spans 15 amino acids. CDR3 sequence reads: CASSLASGQGGGYTF. CDR3 in DNA: TGCGCCAGCAGCTTGGCCTCTGGACAGGGTGGTGGCTACACCTTC. The whole variable domain, filled in from reference TRBV5-1 and TRBJ1-2, reads KAGVTQTPRYLIKTRGQQVTLSCSPISGHRSVSWYQQTPGQGLQFLFEYFSETQRNKGNFPGRFSGRQFSNSRSEMNVSTLELGDSALYLCASSLASGQGGGYTFGSGTRLTVV.

The chain combines TRBV5-1 with TRBJ1-1; no clear D. Deletions cut 0 bases from V and 3 bases from J, with 6 bases between. Per germline, CDR1 SGHRS and CDR2 YFSETQ. This CDR3 contains 13 residues. The CDR3 coding sequence is TGCGCCAGCAGCTTGGTGGGAGACACTGAAGCTTTCTTT. Residues: CASSLVGDTEAFF.

The V call is TRBV18, the J call TRBJ2-1; D is uncertain. V was trimmed by 3 bases and J by 9 bases, leaving 12 bases between them. Germline loops: CDR1 KGHSH, CDR2 LQKENI. CDR3 length: 13 amino acids. The CDR3 loop is CASSPAREAEQFF. CDR3 bases: TGTGCCAGCTCACCCGCCCGCGAGGCTGAGCAGTTCTTC.

The chain employs TRBV5-4 and TRBJ1-1; the D gene is possibly TRBD1 (5 bases). V lost 10 bases and J lost 0, with 10 bases in between. From germline, CDR1 is SGHNT and CDR2 YYREEE (reference sequence). This CDR3 is 12 amino acids long. In DNA form, the CDR3 reads TGTGCCTCGGGACTGATGAACACTGAAGCTTTCTTT. The encoded protein is CASGLMNTEAFF.

J is TRBJ1-2 and V is TRBV18, with 8 bases matching TRBD1. This CDR3 spans 16 amino acids. Germline CDR1 is KGHSH and CDR2 is LQKENI. V gave up 4 bases and J gave up 8 bases; unmatched junction bases: 15. DNA of the CDR3: TGTGCCAGCTCACTGACGACAGGGGCAGAGATTCGCGGCTACACCTTC. Residues: CASSLTTGAEIRGYTF.

The chain recombines TRBV29-1 with TRBJ2-5; D gene uncertain. V lost 7 bases, J lost 2 bases, and 8 bases lay in between. The CDR3 is 11 amino acids. Germline V gene sequence: CDR1 SQVTM, CDR2 ANQGSEA. The CDR3 nucleotides read TGCAGCGGAGGTATACAAGAGACCCAGTACTTC. Its translation: CSGGIQETQYF.

The chain joins TRBV5-1 to TRBJ1-2; 7 positions agree with TRBD1. Germline CDR1 is SGHRS and CDR2 is YFSETQ. The CDR3 is 14 residues long. With V trimmed by 4 bases and J by 8 bases, 11 bases remained unmatched. The CDR3 sequence is CASSQGGPGEGYTF. The CDR3 DNA reads as TGCGCCAGCAGCCAAGGGGGCCCTGGGGAAGGCTACACCTTC.

The J gene is TRBJ2-3, the V gene TRBV6-2 or TRBV6-3, with 9 positions matching TRBD2. V lost 2 bases, J lost 1 base, and 1 base stayed unmatched. CDR1 is MNHEY, CDR2 SVGEGT, per germline. The CDR3 loop spans 15 amino acids. CDR3 sequence: CASSYRLAGTDTQYF. CDR3 DNA: TGTGCCAGCAGTTACCGACTAGCGGGCACAGATACGCAGTATTTT.

The chain couples TRBV7-2 to TRBJ1-6; TRBD1 is a possible D gene (6 bases). Germline V gene data show CDR1 as SGHTA and CDR2 as FQGNSA. The CDR3 is 17 residues long. V shed 6 bases and J shed 8 bases, with 23 bases lying between them. CDR3 in amino acids: CASSRGGGSDSYSPLHF. The CDR3 nucleotides read TGTGCCAGCAGTCGAGGGGGGGGGTCGGATAGTTATTCACCCCTCCACTTT.

This clone appeared a few times. The chain couples TRBV6-6 to TRBJ1-4, with 9 bases matching TRBD1. The CDR3 has 15 residues. Per the germline V gene, CDR1 is MNHNY and CDR2 is SVGAGI (reference sequence). V shed 7 bases and J 2 bases; nucleotides not matched to a gene: 5. The CDR3 region has the DNA TGTGCCAGCAACCCACAGGGGGCCACTAATGAAAAACTGTTTTTT. This gives the protein CASNPQGATNEKLFF.

V is TRBV4-1 and J is TRBJ1-2, with D hard to call. The CDR3 totals 14 residues. The V gene lost 1 base and the J gene lost 8 bases, with 14 bases spanning the gap. Germline loops: CDR1 MGHRA, CDR2 YSYEKL. CDR3 nucleotides: TGCGCCAGCAGCCAAGTGATCAGCGGCGGAGGCTACACCTTC. Translating it yields CASSQVISGGGYTF.

The chain links TRBV5-1 to TRBJ2-7; D may be TRBD1 (5 bases). The V gene lost 0 bases and the J gene lost 2 bases, with 9 bases spanning the gap. The germline CDR1 and CDR2 sequences are SGHRS and YFSETQ. CDR3 length: 14 residues. The CDR3 sequence: CASSLAAGPYEQYF. The CDR3 nucleotides are TGCGCCAGCAGCTTGGCGGCAGGGCCCTACGAGCAGTACTTC.

Concerning this clone itself: Other DNA sequences in this specimen translate into the identical CDR3. The J gene is TRBJ2-3, the V gene TRBV7-3; 9 nucleotides agree with TRBD2. The germline gives CDR1 SGHTA, CDR2 FQGTGA. The CDR3 contains 15 residues. Trimming at V came to 3 bases and at J to 3 bases, leaving 4 bases not matched to a gene. In nucleotides, the CDR3 is TGTGCCAGCAGCTTGGCGGGGGGGCCTACAGATACGCAGTATTTT. This encodes CASSLAGGPTDTQYF.

This clone occurred once. This chain connects TRBV19 to TRBJ2-5; 8 bases fit TRBD1. This CDR3 is 14 amino acids long. The germline V gene encodes CDR1 LNHDA and CDR2 SQIVND (reference sequence). V lost 5 bases, J lost 4 bases, and 6 bases stayed unmatched. CDR3 sequence reads: CASSAGQGIETQYF. The CDR3 DNA is TGTGCCAGTAGTGCTGGACAGGGAATAGAGACCCAGTACTTC.

CDR3 protein: CASSLDRASHTEAFF. Here the CDR3 DNA reads TGTGCCAGCAGCCTGGACAGGGCATCTCACACTGAAGCTTTCTTT. The chain recombines TRBV7-2 with TRBJ1-1, with TRBD1 matching 8 bases. The CDR3 totals 15 residues. V gave up 5 bases and J gave up 3 bases; unmatched junction bases: 8. Germline V gives CDR1 SGHTA, CDR2 FQGNSA.

The CDR3 is CSALTGEGYTF. In nucleotides, the CDR3 is TGCAGTGCCCTGACAGGGGAAGGCTACACCTTC. The J gene is TRBJ1-2, the V gene TRBV20-1; 8 bases fit TRBD1. Trimming at V came to 6 bases and at J to 8 bases, leaving 5 bases not matched to a gene. CDR1 DFQATT and CDR2 SNEGSKA come from the germline V gene (reference sequence). This CDR3 region has 11 residues.

This clone appeared once. The chain recombines TRBV30 with TRBJ2-7, with a weak D call TRBD2 (7 bases). Germline V gene sequence: CDR1 GTSNPN, CDR2 SVGIG (reference sequence). The CDR3 is 16 amino acids. V dropped 3 bases and J dropped 0 bases, with 18 bases sitting between them. The CDR3, as DNA: TGTGCCTGGAGCCTAAGGGCGGGGGCCTACTCCTACGAGCAGTACTTC. Translating it yields CAWSLRAGAYSYEQYF.

This chain uses TRBV20-1 with TRBJ1-1; 7 bases map to TRBD1. J gave up 7 bases and V 5 bases, and 4 bases lay outside the gene matches. The CDR3 sequence is 11 residues long. Germline V CDR1 and CDR2: DFQATT, SNEGSKA (reference sequence). CDR3 in amino acids: CSADRDSEAFF. CDR3 bases: TGCAGTGCTGACCGGGACAGTGAAGCTTTCTTT.

The chain has TRBV4-3 and TRBJ2-3; 8 bases fit TRBD1. In germline, CDR1 is LGHNA, CDR2 YSLEER. The V segment lost 4 bases and the J segment 3 bases; nucleotides outside the gene matches: 6. CDR3 length: 15 residues. The CDR3 region is CASSPGQGTTDTQYF. The CDR3 DNA reads TGCGCCAGCAGCCCCGGACAGGGAACGACAGATACGCAGTATTTT.

The V gene is TRBV28, the J gene TRBJ1-5; possible D gene TRBD1, 5 bases. The CDR3 extends over 15 amino acids. V lost 3 bases, J lost 7 bases, and 16 bases lay in between. Germline CDR1 reads MDHEN; CDR2 reads SYDVKM. The CDR3 sequence is CASSFLQGGNQPQHF. DNA for the CDR3: TGTGCCAGCAGTTTTTTGCAGGGAGGAAACCAGCCCCAGCATTTT.

The rearrangement links TRBV19 to TRBJ1-5; 10 nucleotides match TRBD1. The trim removed 3 bases at V and 4 bases at J, leaving 3 bases unmatched. The CDR3 has 15 amino acids. Germline V lookup: CDR1 LNHDA, CDR2 SQIVND (reference sequence). The CDR3 DNA sequence: TGTGCCAGTAGTATTGGGGGACAGGGGAATCAGCCCCAGCATTTT. It specifies CASSIGGQGNQPQHF.

In this sample, this clone turned up once. The V call is TRBV6-2 or TRBV6-3, the J call TRBJ2-3; 11 bases fit TRBD2. This CDR3 is 18 amino acids long. Per germline, CDR1 MNHEY and CDR2 SVGEGT. The trim removed 2 bases at V and 4 bases at J, leaving 11 bases unmatched. The CDR3 loop reads CASSYASGSGGGPDTQYF. The CDR3, as DNA: TGTGCCAGCAGTTACGCGTCGGGTAGCGGGGGGGGCCCAGATACGCAGTATTTT.

V and J are TRBV19 and TRBJ2-3; 8 nucleotides align to TRBD2. CDR3 length: 13 residues. Germline CDR1 LNHDA, CDR2 SQIVND (reference sequence). Unmatched junction bases numbered 7, after V lost 8 bases and J lost 6 bases. CDR3 DNA sequence: TGTGCCAGTGGGGTCGGGGGGGCTGATACGCAGTATTTT. Its translation is CASGVGGADTQYF.

Only a few counts were recorded for this clone. The chain joins TRBV2 to TRBJ1-4, with TRBD1 as a possible D gene (5 bases). The germline V and J ends were trimmed by 6 bases and 8 bases, with 10 bases remaining between them. The CDR3 is 12 amino acids. Germline-derived CDR1 and CDR2 are SNHLY and FYNNEI. CDR3 loop: CASRRGLEKLFF. The CDR3 DNA sequence: TGTGCCAGCAGACGGGGACTAGAAAAACTGTTTTTT. Drawing the rest from reference TRBV2 and TRBJ1-4, the complete variable domain is EPEVTQTPSHQVTQMGQEVILRCVPISNHLYFYWYRQILGQKVEFLVSFYNNEISEKSEIFDDQFSVERPDGSNFTLKIRSTKLEDSAMYFCASRRGLEKLFFGSGTQLSVL.

Of note for this clone: This same CDR3 is encoded by further DNA sequences in the sample. This chain uses TRBV10-3 with TRBJ1-5; 9 bases line up with TRBD1. Germline V gene sequence: CDR1 ENHRY, CDR2 SYGVKD. The CDR3 extends over 14 amino acids. The V gene end was trimmed by 6 bases and the J gene end by 1 base; junction bases not matched to a gene: 1. The DNA for the CDR3 is TGTGCCATCAGCGGGACAGGGAGCAATCAGCCCCAGCATTTT. Translating gives CAISGTGSNQPQHF.

V usage is TRBV29-1 and J usage is TRBJ2-3, with D possibly matching TRBD1 (5 bases). The CDR3 totals 12 residues. V lost 8 bases and J lost 2, with 11 bases in between. The germline gives CDR1 SQVTM, CDR2 ANQGSEA. The CDR3 loop reads CSSRGATDTQYF. The CDR3 DNA reads TGCAGCTCCCGTGGGGCCACAGATACGCAGTATTTT.